This T cell receptor beta chain is drawn from a study of cytotoxic CD8 clonotypes in ibrutinib-treated CLL (dated by TCRdb to the early 2020s). With respect to the entire study: The cohort was composed of about 10 relapsed/refractory and about 16 treatment-naive patients; IGHV unmutated status was identified in fewer than 18 patients. Patients were still on ibrutinib when every remission and progressive disease sample was collected. Response samples were obtained after a median of approximately twelve months of treatment, with a range of roughly 6 to 40 months. Partial responses were observed in about 25 patients and complete responses in 2; after a median follow-up of 68 months, remission was maintained in 15 or so patients and progression was observed in approximately twelve. Cryopreserved peripheral blood mononuclear cells were collected at three points: before therapy, at response, and at either sustained remission or disease progression. Of the approximately 87 people in the trial, about two dozen had longitudinal samples available. On average, each sample yielded 270,000 or so productive templates and about 94,000 productive rearrangements.

General study outcomes and caveats: Lymph node repertoires were not examined, and the timing of sampling was not matched between patients in sustained remission and those whose disease progressed. Baseline clonality exceeded that of age-matched healthy donors and correlated strongly with circulating CD8+ T-cell counts. Public clonotypes were found to be uncommon and were observed to contract or remain stable during treatment; the increase in clonality was shown to reflect expansion of private clonotypes at ibrutinib response. An increase in clonality was observed at ibrutinib response, with clonality remaining stable during sustained remission and falling back toward baseline at progression.

This clone came up a few times. Its target antigen remains unknown. No base quality information exists; no much larger clone differs at one position. The germline V gene sets CDR1 to SGHRS and CDR2 to YFSETQ. Cut back by 9 bases and 4 bases, the V and J ends lie 16 bases apart. The CDR3, from cysteine to phenylalanine, totals 13 residues. CDR3 DNA is the only sequence kept; it has 39 bases, read in frame from the first base. Each clonotype received, on average, 10x coverage in deep resolution sequencing performed on a MiSeq, where the target depth lay between 1 in 1 million and 1 in 200,000 T cells. The immunoSEQ hsTCRB Kit was used to generate the TCR beta libraries. The paper's data handling went like this. ImmunoSEQ Data Assistant and ImmunoSEQ Analyzer were used for data analysis, and V, D and J genes were assigned according to IMGT definitions. Clonality was computed as one minus normalized Shannon entropy of productive rearrangement frequencies, ranging from 0 to 1. Public clonotype analysis was restricted to overrepresented clonotypes comprising at least 0.05% of each patient's repertoire. Repertoires from some 14 age-matched healthy donors in immuneACCESS were used as clonality controls. Sourced from immuneACCESS, this table was stored by TCRdb with only in-frame sequences that have V and J called. A share of the clones is absent; for the studies checked, an unresolved V gene accounts for under half, and the remainder has no known explanation. V, J and clone size were drawn from that table, and D and trimming were deduced from the DNA. In all, the sample holds approximately 170,000 clones, and approximately 91% of those were seen once. The ten largest clones capture around 3.1% of the sample.

The meaning of the sample's time point label: progressive disease on ibrutinib. For TCR beta library preparation, roughly 2.2 micrograms of genomic DNA was extracted from cryopreserved PBMCs. Longitudinal blood samples from CLL patients on ibrutinib monotherapy were analyzed using high-throughput TCR beta sequencing. Patients were enrolled in a phase 2 open-label single-center ibrutinib monotherapy trial. The clonotype was recovered from a human donor with chronic lymphocytic leukemia. Here the chain combines TRBV5-1 and TRBJ1-2, with the D gene not clear enough to name. The sequencing used PBMCs, collected at disease progression, from a patient treated with ibrutinib. The sequence in DNA is TGCGCCACCACAACGGAACGAGGCTATGGCTACACCTTC. Translated, it reads CATTTERGYGYTF.